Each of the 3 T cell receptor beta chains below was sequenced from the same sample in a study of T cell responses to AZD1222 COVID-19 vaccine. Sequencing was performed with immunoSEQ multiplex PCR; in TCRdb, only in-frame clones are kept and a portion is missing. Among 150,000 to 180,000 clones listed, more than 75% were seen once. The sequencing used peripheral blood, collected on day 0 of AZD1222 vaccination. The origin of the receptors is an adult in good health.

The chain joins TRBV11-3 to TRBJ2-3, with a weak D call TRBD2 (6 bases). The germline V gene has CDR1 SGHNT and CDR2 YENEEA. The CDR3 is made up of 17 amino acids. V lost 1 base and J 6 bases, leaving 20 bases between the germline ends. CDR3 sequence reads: CASSLGLEAGRGDTQYF. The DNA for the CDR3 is TGTGCCAGCAGCTTAGGGCTCGAGGCAGGACGGGGGGATACGCAGTATTTT.

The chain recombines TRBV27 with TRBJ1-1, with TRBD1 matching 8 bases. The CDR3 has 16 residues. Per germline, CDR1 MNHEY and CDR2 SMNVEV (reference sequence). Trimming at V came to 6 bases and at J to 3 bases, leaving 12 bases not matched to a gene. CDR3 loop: CASSPKRQGPDTEAFF. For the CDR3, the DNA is TGTGCCAGCAGCCCTAAAAGACAGGGGCCGGACACTGAAGCTTTCTTT.

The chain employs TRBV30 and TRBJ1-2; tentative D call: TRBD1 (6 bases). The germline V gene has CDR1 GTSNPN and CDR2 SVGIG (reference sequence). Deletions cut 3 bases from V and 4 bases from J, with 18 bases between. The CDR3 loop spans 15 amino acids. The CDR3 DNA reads TGTGCCTGGAGAGACGTCGGAGGGGGGCCCTATGGCTACACCTTC. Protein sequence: CAWRDVGGGPYGYTF.